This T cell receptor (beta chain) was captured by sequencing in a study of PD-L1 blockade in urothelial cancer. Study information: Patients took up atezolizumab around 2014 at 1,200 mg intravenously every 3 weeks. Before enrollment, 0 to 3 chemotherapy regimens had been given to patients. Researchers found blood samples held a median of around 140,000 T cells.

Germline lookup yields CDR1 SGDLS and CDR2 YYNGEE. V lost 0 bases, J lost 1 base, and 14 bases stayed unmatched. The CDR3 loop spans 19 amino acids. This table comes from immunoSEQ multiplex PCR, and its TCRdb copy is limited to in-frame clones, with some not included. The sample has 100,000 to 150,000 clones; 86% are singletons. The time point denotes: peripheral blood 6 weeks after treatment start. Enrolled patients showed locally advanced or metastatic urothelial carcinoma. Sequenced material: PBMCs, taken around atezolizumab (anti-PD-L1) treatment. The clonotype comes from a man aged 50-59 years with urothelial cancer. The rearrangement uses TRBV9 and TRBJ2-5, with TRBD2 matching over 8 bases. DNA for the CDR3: TGTGCCAGCAGCGTAGGTCCCCGGGGGGGGGAGCGGGGCCAAGAGACCCAGTACTTC. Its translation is CASSVGPRGGERGQETQYF.